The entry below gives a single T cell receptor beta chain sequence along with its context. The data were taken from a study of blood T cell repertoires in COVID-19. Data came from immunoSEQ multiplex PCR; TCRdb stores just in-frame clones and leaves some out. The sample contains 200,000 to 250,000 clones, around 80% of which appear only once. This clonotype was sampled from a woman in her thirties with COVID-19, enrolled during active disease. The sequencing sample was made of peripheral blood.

Here the CDR3 reads CASSVVGGQTDIQYF. The CDR3 region has the DNA TGTGCCAGCAGCGTAGTTGGGGGACAAACGGACATTCAGTACTTC. The rearrangement joins TRBV9 to TRBJ2-4; D is possibly TRBD1 (6 bases). The V end was cut by 0 bases, the J end by 8 bases, with 15 bases between. The CDR3 extends over 15 amino acids. Germline V lookup: CDR1 SGDLS, CDR2 YYNGEE.